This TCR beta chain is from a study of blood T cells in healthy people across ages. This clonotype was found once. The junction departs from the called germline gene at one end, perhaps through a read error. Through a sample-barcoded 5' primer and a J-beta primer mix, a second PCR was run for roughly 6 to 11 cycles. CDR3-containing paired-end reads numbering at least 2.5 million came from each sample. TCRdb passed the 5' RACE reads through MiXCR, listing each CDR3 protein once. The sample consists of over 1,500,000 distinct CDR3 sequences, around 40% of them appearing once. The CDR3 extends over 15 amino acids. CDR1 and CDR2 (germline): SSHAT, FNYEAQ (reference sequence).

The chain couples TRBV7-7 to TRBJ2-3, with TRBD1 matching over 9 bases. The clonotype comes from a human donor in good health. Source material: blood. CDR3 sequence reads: CAGSPRQGGLDTQYF. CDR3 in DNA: TGTGCCGGCAGCCCCCGACAGGGGGGTCTAGATACGCAGTATTTT.